This TCR beta chain was sequenced during a study of human T cells and chemical hapten exposure. Study-level background: 2% DPC applied to a roughly 2 cm by roughly 2 cm arm area sensitized donors. Patch tests put 0.01% DPC on the upper back, and the results were checked at 6 days.

Within the library, unique molecular identifiers were attached to each individual cDNA molecule. TCRdb redid the calling of the RACE reads with MiXCR, one entry per CDR3 protein. The table lists a few hundred thousand distinct CDR3 sequences, under 6.5% of them singletons. This clonotype was seen ten or more times. The CDR3 is 14 amino acids. Germline V lookup: CDR1 MNHEY, CDR2 SMNVEV (reference sequence). V gave up 5 bases and J gave up 5 bases, with 15 bases separating them. Described time point: patch test 2, 6 weeks after DPC sensitization. Indicated treatment: therapeutic diphenylcyclopropenone sensitization with weekly scalp DPC. Alopecia patients between 18 and 70 years old and suitable for DPC were used as donors.

The sample was whole blood, taken in connection with sensitization to the hapten diphenylcyclopropenone (DPC). The chain links TRBV27 to TRBJ1-1, with unresolved D. The TCR comes from a woman under 30 with alopecia areata. Some clones in this sample may be carry-over from other donors' samples. The chain's CDR3 is CASSQLGGGTEAFF. CDR3 sequence (DNA): TGTGCCAGCAGTCAACTTGGCGGAGGAACTGAAGCTTTCTTT.